This T cell receptor (beta chain) was recovered during a study of CD8 T cells in ankylosing spondylitis. TCRdb independently ran MiXCR on the 5' RACE reads; one entry per CDR3 protein. The sample contains about 800,000 distinct CDR3 sequences, approximately 12% of which appear only once. Findings of the study overall: A motif in TCR beta, a set of under ten highly homologous variants, appeared characteristic of ankylosing spondylitis blood.

Per germline, CDR1 MNHNS and CDR2 SASEGT. The junction had 3 bases not matched to a gene; V was cut back by 1 base and J by 2 bases. This CDR3 is 15 amino acids long. This clonotype was seen repeatedly, ten times or more. Antigen: not known. The sequence was collected from a male donor with ankylosing spondylitis. Sequenced sample: blood, either unsorted or a sorted T cell fraction (not recorded which). This rearrangement joins TRBV6-1 to TRBJ2-7, with 9 positions matching TRBD2. This chain's CDR3 is CASSEVLAGTYEQYF. CDR3 DNA sequence: TGTGCCAGCAGTGAAGTGCTAGCGGGGACCTACGAGCAGTACTTC.